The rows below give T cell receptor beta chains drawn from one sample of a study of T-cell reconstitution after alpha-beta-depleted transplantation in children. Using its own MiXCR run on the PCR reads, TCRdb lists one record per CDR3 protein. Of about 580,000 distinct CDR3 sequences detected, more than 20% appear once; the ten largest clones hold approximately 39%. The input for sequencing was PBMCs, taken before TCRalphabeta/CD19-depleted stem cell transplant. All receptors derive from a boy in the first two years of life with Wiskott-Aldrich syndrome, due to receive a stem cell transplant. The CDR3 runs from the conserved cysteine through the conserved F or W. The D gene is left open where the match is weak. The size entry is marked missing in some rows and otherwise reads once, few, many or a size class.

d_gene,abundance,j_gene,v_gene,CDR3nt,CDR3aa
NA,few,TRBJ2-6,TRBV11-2,NA,CASSFGPGQPDSGANVLTF
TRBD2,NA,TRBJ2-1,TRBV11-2,TGTGCCAGCAGCTCCGGGGGTAGCGGGAGGTCCGTCCCTTACAATGAGCAGTTCTTC,CASSSGGSGRSVPYNEQFF
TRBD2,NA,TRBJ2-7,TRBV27,TGTGCCAGCCAGAGATACGGACTAGCGGAAGCCTACGAGCAGTACTTC,CASQRYGLAEAYEQYF
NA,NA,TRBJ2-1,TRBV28,TGTGCCAGCAGTTCCCCCGTTGTCCCCCAACATGAGCAGTTCTTC,CASSSPVVPQHEQFF
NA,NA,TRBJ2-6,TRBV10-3,TGTGCCATCAGTGAGAAGGCACTACCGGGTGGGGCCAACGTCCTGACTTTC,CAISEKALPGGANVLTF
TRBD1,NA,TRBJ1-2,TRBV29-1,TGCAGCGTTGCTCGGACAGGGAACTATGGCTACACCTTC,CSVARTGNYGYTF
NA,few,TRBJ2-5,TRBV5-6,TGTGCCAGCAGCTTGCCCACTGTCCAAGAGACCCAGTACTTC,CASSLPTVQETQYF
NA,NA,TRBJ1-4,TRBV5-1,TGCGCCAGCAGCTTCGCGGGACTACCCTCGGGCGGAGAAAAACTGTTTTTT,CASSFAGLPSGGEKLFF
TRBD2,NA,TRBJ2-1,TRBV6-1,TGTGCCAGCAGTGAAAGACTAGCGGGAGACATGTCCTACAATGAGCAGTTCTTC,CASSERLAGDMSYNEQFF
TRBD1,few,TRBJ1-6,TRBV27,TGTGCCAGCAGACCCGTACAGGGGATTAATTCACCCCTCCACTTT,CASRPVQGINSPLHF
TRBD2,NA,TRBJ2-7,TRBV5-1,TGCGCCAGCAGCTCAGGGTTAGCGGGAGTAACTAGCGAGCAGTACTTC,CASSSGLAGVTSEQYF
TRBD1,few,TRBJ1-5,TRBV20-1,TGCAGTGTTCCGACAGGGGGCAATCAGCCCCAGCATTTT,CSVPTGGNQPQHF
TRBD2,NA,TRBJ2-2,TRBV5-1,TGCGCCAGCAGCTTGTTCTCTACCCCTAGCGGGAGTCTTCTCGGGGAGCTGTTTTTT,CASSLFSTPSGSLLGELFF
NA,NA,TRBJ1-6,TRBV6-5,TGTGCCAGCAGTTACGGTGGGGGGGGATCACCCCTCCACTTT,CASSYGGGGSPLHF
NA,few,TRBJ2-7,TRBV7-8,TGTGCCAGCAGCTTGGTCTCTAGCGTTTACGAGCAGTACTTC,CASSLVSSVYEQYF
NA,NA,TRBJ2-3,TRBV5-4,TGTGCCAGCAGTCCCGGTTTGAATACGCAGTATTTT,CASSPGLNTQYF
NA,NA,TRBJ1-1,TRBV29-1,TGCAGCGTTGAGGGCAGGGCGAGGACTGAAGCTTTCTTT,CSVEGRARTEAFF
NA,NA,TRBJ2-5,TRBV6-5,TGTGCCAGCAGTTACTCGATTCTAGCGGAGACCCAGTACTTC,CASSYSILAETQYF
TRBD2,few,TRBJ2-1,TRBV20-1,TGCAGTGCTAGAAATAGCGGGAGTAGCGATGAGCAGTTCTTC,CSARNSGSSDEQFF
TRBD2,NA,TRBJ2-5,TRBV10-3,TGTGCCATCAGTGAGGCGGGAGGGAAAGAGACCCAGTACTTC,CAISEAGGKETQYF
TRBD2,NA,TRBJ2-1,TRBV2,TGTGCCAGCAGTTACTATCTAGCGGCGGGGGGTGGGTTCTTC,CASSYYLAAGGGFF
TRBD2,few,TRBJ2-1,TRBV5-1,TGCGCCAGCAGCCGGGGACTAGCGGGAGGAGATCCGTCCAATGAGCAGTTCTTC,CASSRGLAGGDPSNEQFF
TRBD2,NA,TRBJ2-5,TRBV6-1,TGTGCCAGTGGCTCTAGCGGCCAAAAGACCCAGTACTTC,CASGSSGQKTQYF
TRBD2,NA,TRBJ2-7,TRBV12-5,TGTGCTAGTGGTTTGGTACGACTAGCGGGTAGCGAGCAGTACTTC,CASGLVRLAGSEQYF
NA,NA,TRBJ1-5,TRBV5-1,TGCGCCAGCAGCCTCGCCGGGACCGGCTATGACCCCCAGCATTTT,CASSLAGTGYDPQHF
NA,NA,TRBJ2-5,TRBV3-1,TGTGCCAGCAGCCAAGAGATGGGGTGGGAGACCCAGTACTTC,CASSQEMGWETQYF
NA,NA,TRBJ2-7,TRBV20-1,TGCAGTGTTAGGTTTTTTGGGGGCACCTACGAGCAGTACTTC,CSVRFFGGTYEQYF
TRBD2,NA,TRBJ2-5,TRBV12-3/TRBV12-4,TGTGCCAGCAGTTTAAGGGCGGGAGGGCCTGAGGAAGAGACCCAGTACTTC,CASSLRAGGPEEETQYF
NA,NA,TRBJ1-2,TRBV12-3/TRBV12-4,TGTGCCAGCACCCGGGACGGCTATGGCTACACCTTC,CASTRDGYGYTF
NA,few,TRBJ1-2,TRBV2,TGTGCCAGCAGTGAATTCAGTAGTGCTTTTGACACCTTC,CASSEFSSAFDTF
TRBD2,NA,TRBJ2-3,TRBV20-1,TGCAGTACTCGGCGGGGGGCGAGAGATACGCAGTATTTT,CSTRRGARDTQYF
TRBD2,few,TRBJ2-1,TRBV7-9,TGTGCCAGCAGTTTGGGACTAGCGGGACTCCCTGAGCAGTTCTTC,CASSLGLAGLPEQFF
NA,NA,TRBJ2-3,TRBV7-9,TGTGCCACCAGCCAAGGGTCGGCCAGGGCGCCCACAGATACGCAGTATTTT,CATSQGSARAPTDTQYF
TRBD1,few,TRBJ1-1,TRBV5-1,TGCGCCAGCAGCTGGGGGACAGGGCAGAAGGGTGAAGCTTTCTTT,CASSWGTGQKGEAFF
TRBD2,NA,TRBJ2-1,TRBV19,TGTGCCAGTAGTGGGACTAGCGGGAGGATAAATGAGCAGTTCTTC,CASSGTSGRINEQFF
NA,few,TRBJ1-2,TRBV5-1,TGCGCCAGCAGCGCCCAAGCGGGTAACTATGGCTACACCTTC,CASSAQAGNYGYTF
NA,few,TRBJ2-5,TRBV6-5,TGTGCCAGCGGGCGGAGTGGCGAGACCCAGTACTTC,CASGRSGETQYF
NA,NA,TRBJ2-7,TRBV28,TGTGCCAGCACCCAAGCGGACTTCTTTTACGAGCAGTACTTC,CASTQADFFYEQYF
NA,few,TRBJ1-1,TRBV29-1,TGCAGCGTCGGGATTTCCATGAACACTGAAGCTTTCTTT,CSVGISMNTEAFF
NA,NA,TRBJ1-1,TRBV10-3,TGTGCCATCAGACCCGGAGGGAACGAAGCTTTCTTT,CAIRPGGNEAFF
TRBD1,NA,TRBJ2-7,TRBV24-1,TGTGCCACCAGTCCAGGGGGCCCCTACGAGCAGTACTTC,CATSPGGPYEQYF
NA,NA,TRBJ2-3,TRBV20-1,TGCAGTGCTAGCCCGCCGAGTCCTACGACAGATACGCAGTATTTT,CSASPPSPTTDTQYF
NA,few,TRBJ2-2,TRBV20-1,TGCAGTGCTAGATATGTAGCGCCGAACACCGGGGAGCTGTTTTTT,CSARYVAPNTGELFF
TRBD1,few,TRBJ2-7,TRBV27,TGTGCCAGCAGTAGCACCGGGACAGGGAACCGCGAGCAGTACTTC,CASSSTGTGNREQYF
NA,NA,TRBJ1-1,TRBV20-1,TGCAGTGCGCCCTCCGGTTGGAAAGCTTTCTTT,CSAPSGWKAFF
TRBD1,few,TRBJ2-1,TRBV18,TGTGCCAGCAGCCCGGGACAGGGAGCCTACAATGAGCAGTTCTTC,CASSPGQGAYNEQFF
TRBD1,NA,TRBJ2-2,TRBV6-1,TGTGCCAGCAGTCGGACAGGGATGAACACCGGGGAGCTGTTTTTT,CASSRTGMNTGELFF
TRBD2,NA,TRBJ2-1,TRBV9,TGTGCCAGCAGCGCGGGACTAGCGGGAGTTGGGTCCTACAATGAGCAGTTCTTC,CASSAGLAGVGSYNEQFF
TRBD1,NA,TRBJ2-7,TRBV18,TGTGCCAGCTCACTACGGACGGGACAGAAGGTCGAGCAGTACTTC,CASSLRTGQKVEQYF
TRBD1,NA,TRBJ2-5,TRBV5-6,TGTGCCAGCGTGAGGCCAGGGGGCGGGGAGACCCAGTACTTC,CASVRPGGGETQYF
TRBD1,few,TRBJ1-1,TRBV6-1,TGTGCCAGCAGTGTTGGGGACAGGGGAACTGAAGCTTTCTTT,CASSVGDRGTEAFF
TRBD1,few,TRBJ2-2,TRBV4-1,TGCGCCAGCAGCCACAAGACAGGGATGGGCGCCGGGGAGCTGTTTTTT,CASSHKTGMGAGELFF